This T cell receptor (beta chain) was sequenced for a study of cytomegalovirus exposure and HLA in healthy donors. For the study at large: An earlier analysis found 100 million or so unique TCR beta sequences from around 180 million T cells. Findings and limits, study-wide: Common viral pathogens were later found to be apparently linked to several of the most significant clusters.

The germline V gene encodes CDR1 SGHTA and CDR2 FQGTGA. The CDR3 length is 10 residues. Note on this clone: No antigen is known for it. One end of the junction varies from germline; a read error may be responsible.

Vbeta (60) and Jbeta (13) primers were used in the PCR. Sequencing was performed with immunoSEQ multiplex PCR; in TCRdb, only in-frame clones are kept and a portion is missing. The sample yields 140,000 to 150,000 clones, roughly 82% seen once. The clonotype originates from a male donor in good health and CMV-seronegative. The sequenced sample consisted of PBMCs. J is TRBJ2-7 and V is TRBV7-3; D unresolved. CDR3 region: CASSPREEYF. The CDR3 nucleotides read TGTGCCAGCAGCCCGCGCGAGGAGTACTTC.